This T cell receptor (beta chain) came from a study of read filtering for tumor transcriptome and immune sequencing. Across the study: The cohort had around 18 men and approximately 15 women aged about 45 to 80, mean about 66 years. Per sample, TCR-region reads ranged about 3.5 to 11 million by IR-seq, roughly 75 to 1,400 by RNA-seq. Study observations and caveats: In IR-seq, single-read clonotypes were 70% to 85% of clonotypes but about 3.5% of reads. This fraction held mixed bone marrow immune cells after CD138-negative sorting.

Turning to this clonotype: Its specificity is not known.

Germline values: CDR1 SGHVS, CDR2 FQNEAQ. V lost 6 bases, J lost 7 bases, and 7 bases stayed unmatched. This CDR3 region has 14 residues. The library was built from roughly 400 ng RNA with molecular barcoded adaptors for alpha/delta and beta/gamma chains. TCRdb fed the reads into MiXCR, producing one record per CDR3 protein. The sample holds 50,000 to 65,000 distinct CDR3 sequences, less than 20% seen once. The specimen sequenced was a population of CD138-negative cells sorted from bone marrow. V and J are TRBV7-8 and TRBJ2-1; 9 bases fit TRBD2. The TCR sequence derives from a donor aged 40 or older with multiple myeloma. The CDR3 sequence is CASRIGTSLNEQFF. CDR3 sequence (DNA): TGTGCCAGCAGAATCGGGACTAGCCTAAATGAGCAGTTCTTC.